The entry below gives a single TCR beta chain sequence along with its context. This CDR3 has 17 residues. Germline loops: CDR1 SNHLY, CDR2 FYNNEI. Unmatched junction bases numbered 12, after V lost 7 bases and J lost 0 bases. Lung cancer patients with chemo-refractory metastatic non-small-cell disease were given focal radiation plus CTLA-4 blockade with ipilimumab. Some clones are missing from TCRdb's copy, which holds only in-frame ones; the method was immunoSEQ multiplex PCR. The sample comprises about 110,000 clones, over 75% of which are singletons, and over 2% rests with the top ten. The record originates from a study of radiotherapy plus CTLA-4 blockade in lung cancer.

This TCR was sampled from a human donor with non-small cell lung cancer that progressed on radiotherapy plus ipilimumab. Some clones in this sample may be carry-over from other donors' samples. This chain joins TRBV2 and TRBJ2-3; 8 nucleotides align to TRBD2. The material was peripheral blood, obtained from a patient treated with radiotherapy plus ipilimumab. The CDR3 DNA sequence: TGTGCCAGCACCCTTGAGGTTGGCGGGGGGAGCACAGATACGCAGTATTTT. Amino acids: CASTLEVGGGSTDTQYF.